Below, one T cell receptor (beta chain) is given with its context. The CDR3 runs to 14 residues. Germline CDR1 reads MNHEY; CDR2 reads SVGAGI. These data come from a study of T cells expressing NK-cell markers. TCRdb reprocessed the 5' RACE reads and stores each CDR3 protein as one record, lacking DNA. The listing records some 460,000 distinct CDR3 sequences. V usage is TRBV6-5 and J usage is TRBJ1-1; the TRBD1 assignment by TCRdb is unverifiable without DNA. Sequencing was performed on blood T cells: a sorted CD56 or NKG2C T cell subset, CD4+ or CD8+ T cells, or bulk PBMC T cells (not recorded which). The sequence was collected from a woman in her 50s in good health. CDR3 sequence: CASSAPTGRTEAFF.